These T cell receptor beta chains were read from a single sample in a study of blood T cell repertoires in COVID-19. TCRdb's copy holds only in-frame clones and misses some; the assay was immunoSEQ multiplex PCR. The profile shows a few hundred thousand clones, around 84% of them singletons. Sequencing was done on a sample of PBMCs or T cells enriched from blood (not recorded which). These receptor sequences come from a man aged 25-45 years with acute COVID-19. Both conserved end residues are part of each CDR3. The order of the fields is D gene, clone size, V gene, J gene, CDR3 DNA, CDR3 protein. A D gene is named only where the DNA matches it firmly. Clone size is shown for a subset of rows, as once, few, many or a class of expanded clone.

D: .; size: few; V: TRBV6-1; J: TRBJ1-5; DNA: TGTGCCAGCAGTGAAAACAACCTCTCCAATCAGCCCCAGCATTTT; CDR3: CASSENNLSNQPQHF
D: .; size: .; V: TRBV11-3; J: TRBJ1-1; DNA: TGTGCCAGCAGCTTACAACAGGGATATGAAGCTTTCTTT; CDR3: CASSLQQGYEAFF
D: TRBD1; size: .; V: TRBV4-2; J: TRBJ1-5; DNA: TGTGCCAGCAGCCACAGGGACAGGGATGGTCAGCCCCAGCATTTT; CDR3: CASSHRDRDGQPQHF
D: .; size: few; V: TRBV6-4; J: TRBJ2-2; DNA: TGTGCCAGCAGCCGCGGGACAGTGAACACCGGGGAGCTGTTTTTT; CDR3: CASSRGTVNTGELFF
D: .; size: once; V: TRBV6-1; J: TRBJ1-4; DNA: TGTGCCAGCAGTGAGTTTTGGAGCCTGTTTTTT; CDR3: CASSEFWSLFF
D: .; size: .; V: TRBV2; J: TRBJ2-2; DNA: TGTGCCAGCAGTGAACCCCTAGGGGCGCCGAACACCGGGGAGCTGTTTTTT; CDR3: CASSEPLGAPNTGELFF
D: TRBD1; size: .; V: TRBV28; J: TRBJ1-1; DNA: TGTGCCAGCAGCCGACAACCGACAGGGGGCAACACTGAAGCTTTCTTT; CDR3: CASSRQPTGGNTEAFF
D: TRBD2; size: .; V: TRBV9; J: TRBJ2-5; DNA: TGTGCCAGCAGCGTCGGGGCGACTAGCGGGGGGGGTCAAGAGACCCAGTACTTC; CDR3: CASSVGATSGGGQETQYF
D: TRBD1; size: .; V: TRBV16; J: TRBJ1-2; DNA: TGTGCCAGCAGCCAATCGGGACAGGGTAACTATGGCTACACCTTC; CDR3: CASSQSGQGNYGYTF
D: .; size: .; V: TRBV5-1; J: TRBJ2-5; DNA: TGCGCCAGCAGCTTAAGAGGGATCCAAGAGACCCAGTACTTC; CDR3: CASSLRGIQETQYF
D: .; size: .; V: TRBV4-2; J: TRBJ2-2; DNA: TGTGCCAGCAGCCAAGATCGGTCGAGCAAGGGGACCGGGGAGCTGTTTTTT; CDR3: CASSQDRSSKGTGELFF
D: .; size: .; V: TRBV29-1; J: TRBJ1-2; DNA: TGCAGCGTTGAACAGGGAAACTATGGCTACACCTTC; CDR3: CSVEQGNYGYTF
D: .; size: .; V: TRBV5-4; J: TRBJ1-6; DNA: TGTGCCAGCAGCTTGCAGACACTTCCCAATTCACCCCTCCACTTT; CDR3: CASSLQTLPNSPLHF
D: .; size: .; V: TRBV30; J: TRBJ2-3; DNA: TGTGCCTGGAGAACGGGGAGAGGCACAGATACGCAGTATTTT; CDR3: CAWRTGRGTDTQYF
D: .; size: .; V: TRBV28; J: TRBJ1-5; DNA: TGTGCCAGCAGTGGACAGATAGATAGCAATCAGCCCCAGCATTTT; CDR3: CASSGQIDSNQPQHF
D: .; size: .; V: TRBV5-5; J: TRBJ2-3; DNA: TGTGCCTGCCGGAGGGGTAGCACAGATACGCAGTATTTT; CDR3: CACRRGSTDTQYF